This T cell receptor beta chain comes out of a study of cytotoxic CD8 clonotypes in ibrutinib-treated CLL. Findings of the study overall: A rise in clonality was seen at ibrutinib response, and a fall back toward baseline was seen at progression.

A word on this clone: Its antigen is still unknown.

Using immunoSEQ multiplex PCR, the repertoire was profiled, and TCRdb retains in-frame clones only, with some absent. The data contain approximately 350,000 clones, 67% of them singletons. The CDR3 runs to 14 residues. CDR1 SGHKS and CDR2 YYEKEE come from the germline V gene (reference sequence). V was pared by 4 bases and J by 6 bases, with 7 bases of the junction left unmatched. The rearrangement uses TRBV5-5 and TRBJ2-7, with TRBD1 identical over 10 bases. The starting material was PBMCs, obtained after 36 months of ibrutinib treatment. This receptor was obtained from a human donor with chronic lymphocytic leukemia. CDR3 sequence: CASSPGQGIREQYF. CDR3 nucleotide sequence: TGTGCCAGCAGCCCGGGACAGGGGATCCGCGAGCAGTACTTC.